This TCR beta chain appears in the sequencing data of a study of T cells in women clearing cervical HPV infection. The study's findings and limits: TRBV6-7 abundance was lower in cases than controls (approximately 0.11% versus 0.16%).

HPV was found by MY09/MY11 PCR and dot-blot genotyping. This table comes from immunoSEQ multiplex PCR, and its TCRdb copy is limited to in-frame clones, with some not included. The sample table sets out about 33,000 clones. With regard to this clone: Its antigen is not known. Coverage ceases 3 residues before the CDR3 finishes, and the germline J gene fills in the end.

This CDR3 contains 13 residues. CDR1 GTSNPN and CDR2 SVGIG come from the germline V gene (reference sequence). The ends lost 2 bases at V and 6 bases at J; junction bases unmatched: 6. The sample taken for sequencing was blood buffy coat. The clonotype comes from a woman aged 18-70 years with a cervical HPV16 infection that either progressed to CIN3+ or cleared (not recorded which). The chain recombines TRBV30 with TRBJ2-7; 8 positions match TRBD1. The covered CDR3 bases are TGTGCCTGGAGTACAGGGGGACGGGCCGAG. The encoded protein is CAWSTGGRAE. The CDR3 as a whole reads CAWSTGGRAEQYF. Together with reference TRBV30 and TRBJ2-7, the CDR3 gives the full variable domain: SQTIHQWPATLVQPVGSPLSLECTVEGTSNPNLYWYRQAAGRGLQLLFYSVGIGQISSEVPQNLSASRPQDRQFILSSKKLLLSDSGFYLCAWSTGGRAEQYFGPGTRLTVT.